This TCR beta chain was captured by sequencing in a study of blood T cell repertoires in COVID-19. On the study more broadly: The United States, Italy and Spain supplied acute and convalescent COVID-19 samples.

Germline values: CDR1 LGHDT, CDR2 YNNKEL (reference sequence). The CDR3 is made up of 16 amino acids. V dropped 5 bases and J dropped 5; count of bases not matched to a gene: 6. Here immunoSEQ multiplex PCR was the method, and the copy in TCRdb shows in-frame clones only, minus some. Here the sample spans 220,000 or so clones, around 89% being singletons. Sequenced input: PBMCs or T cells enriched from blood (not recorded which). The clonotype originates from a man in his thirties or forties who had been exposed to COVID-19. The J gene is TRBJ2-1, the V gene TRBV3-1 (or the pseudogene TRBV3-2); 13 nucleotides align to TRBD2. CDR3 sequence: CASSEWTSGGHNEQFF. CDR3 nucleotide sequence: TGTGCCAGCAGCGAATGGACTAGCGGGGGCCACAATGAGCAGTTCTTC.